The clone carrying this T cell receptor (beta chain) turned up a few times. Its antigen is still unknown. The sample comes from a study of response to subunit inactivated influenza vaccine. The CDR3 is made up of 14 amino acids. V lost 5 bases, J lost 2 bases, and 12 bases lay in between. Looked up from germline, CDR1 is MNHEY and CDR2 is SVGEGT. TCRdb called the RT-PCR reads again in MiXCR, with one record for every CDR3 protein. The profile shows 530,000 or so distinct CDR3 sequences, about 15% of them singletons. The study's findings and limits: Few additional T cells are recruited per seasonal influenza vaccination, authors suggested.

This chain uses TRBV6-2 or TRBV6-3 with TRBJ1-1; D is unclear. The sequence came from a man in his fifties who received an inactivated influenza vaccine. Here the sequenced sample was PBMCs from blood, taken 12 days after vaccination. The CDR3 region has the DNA TGTGCCAGCAGTCCGTTCACAGCTAACACTGAAGCTTTCTTT. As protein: CASSPFTANTEAFF.